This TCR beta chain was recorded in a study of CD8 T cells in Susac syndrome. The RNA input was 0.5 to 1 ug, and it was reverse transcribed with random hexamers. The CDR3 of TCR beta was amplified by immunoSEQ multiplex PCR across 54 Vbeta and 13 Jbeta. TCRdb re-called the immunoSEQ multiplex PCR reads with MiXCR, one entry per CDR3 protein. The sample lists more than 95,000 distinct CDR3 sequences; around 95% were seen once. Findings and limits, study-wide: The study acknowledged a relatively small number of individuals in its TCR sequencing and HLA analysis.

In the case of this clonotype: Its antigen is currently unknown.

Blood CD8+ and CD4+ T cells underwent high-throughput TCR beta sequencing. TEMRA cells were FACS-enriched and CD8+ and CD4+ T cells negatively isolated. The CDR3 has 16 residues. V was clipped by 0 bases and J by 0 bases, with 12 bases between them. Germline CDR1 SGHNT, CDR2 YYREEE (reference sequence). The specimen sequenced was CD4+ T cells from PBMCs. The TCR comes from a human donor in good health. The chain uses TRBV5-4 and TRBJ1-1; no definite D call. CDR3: CASSLAENYMNTEAFF. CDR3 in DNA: TGTGCCAGCAGCTTGGCGGAGAATTACATGAACACTGAAGCTTTCTTT. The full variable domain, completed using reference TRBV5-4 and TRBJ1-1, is ETGVTQSPTHLIKTRGQQVTLRCSSQSGHNTVSWYQQALGQGPQFIFQYYREEENGRGNFPPRFSGLQFPNYSSELNVNALELDDSALYLCASSLAENYMNTEAFFGQGTRLTVV.